The T cell receptor beta chain described here comes from a study of blood T cell repertoires in COVID-19. Overall study: Spain, Italy and the United States supplied samples that represented acute and convalescent COVID-19. PBMCs, B-cell-depleted T cells, or T cells provided the cDNA or gDNA that made up the material.

Germline V lookup: CDR1 LNHDA, CDR2 SQIVND (reference sequence). The CDR3 length is 13 residues. Trimming took off 2 bases at V and 8 bases at J, with 13 bases between the two ends. Per the authors' pipeline: Amplified reference gene primers provided the basis for estimating nucleated cell counts. Here immunoSEQ multiplex PCR was the method, and the copy in TCRdb shows in-frame clones only, minus some. That table supplies the V and J calls and clone size; D and trimming were determined from the DNA. The sample lists hundreds of thousands of clones, around 87% occurring once. The V call is TRBV19, the J call TRBJ2-7; TRBD2 might be the D (5 bases). This TCR derives from a man aged 65 to 85 with acute or convalescent COVID-19. The sample comprised peripheral blood. CDR3: CASSISREFKQYF. Here the CDR3 DNA reads TGTGCCAGTAGTATAAGTCGGGAATTCAAGCAGTACTTC. The whole variable domain, filled in from reference TRBV19 and TRBJ2-7, reads DGGITQSPKYLFRKEGQNVTLSCEQNLNHDAMYWYRQDPGQGLRLIYYSQIVNDFQKGDIAEGYSVSREKKESFPLTVTSAQKNPTAFYLCASSISREFKQYFGPGTRLTVT.